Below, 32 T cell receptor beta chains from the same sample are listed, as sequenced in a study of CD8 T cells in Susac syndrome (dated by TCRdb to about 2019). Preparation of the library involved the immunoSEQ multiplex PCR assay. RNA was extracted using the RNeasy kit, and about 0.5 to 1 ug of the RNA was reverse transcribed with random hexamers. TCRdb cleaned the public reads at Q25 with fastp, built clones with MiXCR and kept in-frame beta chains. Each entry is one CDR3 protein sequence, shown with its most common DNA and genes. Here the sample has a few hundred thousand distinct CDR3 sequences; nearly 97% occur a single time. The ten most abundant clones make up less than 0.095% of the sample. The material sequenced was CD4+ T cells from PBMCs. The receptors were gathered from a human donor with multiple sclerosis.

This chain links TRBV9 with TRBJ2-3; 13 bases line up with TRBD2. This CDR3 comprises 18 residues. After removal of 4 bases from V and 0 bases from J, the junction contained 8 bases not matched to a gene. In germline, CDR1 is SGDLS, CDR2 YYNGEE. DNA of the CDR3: TGTGCCAGCAGCCTAGGGACTAGCGGGACCACAAGCACAGATACGCAGTATTTT. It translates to CASSLGTSGTTSTDTQYF.

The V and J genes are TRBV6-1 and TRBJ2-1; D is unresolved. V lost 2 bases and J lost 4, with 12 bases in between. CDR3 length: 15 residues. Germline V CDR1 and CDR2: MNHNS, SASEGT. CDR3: CASSEFSWGYNEQFF. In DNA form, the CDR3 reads TGTGCCAGCAGTGAATTCTCGTGGGGATACAATGAGCAGTTCTTC.

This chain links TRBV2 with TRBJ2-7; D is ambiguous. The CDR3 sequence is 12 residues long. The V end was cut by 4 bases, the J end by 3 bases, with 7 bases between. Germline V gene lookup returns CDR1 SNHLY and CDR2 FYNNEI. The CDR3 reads CASSVTRYEQYF. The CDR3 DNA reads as TGTGCCAGCAGTGTAACCCGCTACGAGCAGTACTTC.

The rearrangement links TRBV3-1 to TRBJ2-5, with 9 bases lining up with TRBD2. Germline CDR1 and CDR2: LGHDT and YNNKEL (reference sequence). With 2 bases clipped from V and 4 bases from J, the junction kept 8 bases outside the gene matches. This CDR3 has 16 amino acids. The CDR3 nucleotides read TGTGCCAGCAGCCAATTTAGCGGGAGTATGGGAGAGACCCAGTACTTC. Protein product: CASSQFSGSMGETQYF.

CDR3 in DNA: TGTGCCAGCAGCTCGACAGGGCGCCCCGGGATCAATTCACCCCTCCACTTT. Encoded protein: CASSSTGRPGINSPLHF. The rearrangement joins TRBV7-6 to TRBJ1-6; TRBD1 matches at 7 bases. Unmatched junction bases numbered 13, after V lost 4 bases and J lost 7 bases. This CDR3 has 17 residues. CDR1 and CDR2 from the germline V gene are SGHVS and FNYEAQ.

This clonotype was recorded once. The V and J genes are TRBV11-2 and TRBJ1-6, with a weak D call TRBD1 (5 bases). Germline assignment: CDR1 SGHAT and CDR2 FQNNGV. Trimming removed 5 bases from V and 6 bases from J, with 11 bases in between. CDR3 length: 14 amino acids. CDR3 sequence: CASSRVGGNSPLHF. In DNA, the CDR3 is TGTGCCAGCAGCCGGGTGGGGGGTAATTCACCCCTCCACTTT.

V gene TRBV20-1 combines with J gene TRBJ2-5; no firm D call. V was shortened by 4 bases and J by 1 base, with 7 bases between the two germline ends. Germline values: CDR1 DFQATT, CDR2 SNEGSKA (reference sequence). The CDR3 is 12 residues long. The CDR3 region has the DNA TGCAGTGCTACCCAGGTCCAAGAGACCCAGTACTTC. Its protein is CSATQVQETQYF.

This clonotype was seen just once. In DNA, the CDR3 is TGCAGTGTTGAATTGTGGGCTAGCGGAGTCTACGAGCAGTACTTC. The encoded protein is CSVELWASGVYEQYF. The chain is built from TRBV20-1 and TRBJ2-7, with 7 bases lining up with TRBD2. CDR1 and CDR2 (germline): DFQATT, SNEGSKA (reference sequence). The V gene end was trimmed by 7 bases and the J gene end by 3 bases; junction bases not matched to a gene: 15. This CDR3 is built from 15 residues.

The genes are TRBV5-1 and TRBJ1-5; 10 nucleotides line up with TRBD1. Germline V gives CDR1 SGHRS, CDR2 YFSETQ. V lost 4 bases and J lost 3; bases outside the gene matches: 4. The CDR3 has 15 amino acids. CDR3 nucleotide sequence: TGCGCCAGCAGCGCCGGGACAGGGGACAATCAGCCCCAGCATTTT. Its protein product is CASSAGTGDNQPQHF.

The chain's CDR3 is CASSADRGVTYEQYF. The CDR3 nucleotides read TGCGCCAGCAGTGCCGACAGGGGAGTAACCTACGAGCAGTACTTC. This chain joins TRBV10-2 and TRBJ2-7; TRBD1 matches 8 bases. V shed 4 bases and J 2 bases; nucleotides not matched to a gene: 7. The CDR3 is made up of 15 amino acids. Germline V CDR1 and CDR2: WSHSY, SAAADI.

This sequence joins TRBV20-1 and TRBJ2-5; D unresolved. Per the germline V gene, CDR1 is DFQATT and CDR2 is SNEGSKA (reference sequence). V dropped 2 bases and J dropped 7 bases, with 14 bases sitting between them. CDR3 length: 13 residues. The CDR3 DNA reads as TGCAGTGCTAGACCCCTAGTTTTGGGGACCCAGTACTTC. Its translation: CSARPLVLGTQYF.

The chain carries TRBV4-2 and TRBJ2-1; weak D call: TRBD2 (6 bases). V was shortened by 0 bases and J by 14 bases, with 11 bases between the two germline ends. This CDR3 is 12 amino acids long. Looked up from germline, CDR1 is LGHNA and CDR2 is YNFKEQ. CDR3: CASSQDVGGEFF. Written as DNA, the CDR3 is TGTGCCAGCAGCCAAGATGTGGGCGGGGAGTTCTTC.

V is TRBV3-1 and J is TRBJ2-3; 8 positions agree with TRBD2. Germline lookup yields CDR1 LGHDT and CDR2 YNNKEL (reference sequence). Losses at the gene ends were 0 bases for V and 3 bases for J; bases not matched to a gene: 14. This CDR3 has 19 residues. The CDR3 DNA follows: TGTGCCAGCAGCCAAGATCGATTAGGACTAGCTGTTTGGACAGATACGCAGTATTTT. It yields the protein CASSQDRLGLAVWTDTQYF.

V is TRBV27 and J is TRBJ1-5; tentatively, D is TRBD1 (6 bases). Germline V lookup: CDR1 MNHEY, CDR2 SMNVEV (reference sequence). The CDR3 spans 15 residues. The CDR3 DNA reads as TGTGCTACCCGTAGGCAGGGGAAGAGCAATCAGCCCCAGCATTTT. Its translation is CATRRQGKSNQPQHF.

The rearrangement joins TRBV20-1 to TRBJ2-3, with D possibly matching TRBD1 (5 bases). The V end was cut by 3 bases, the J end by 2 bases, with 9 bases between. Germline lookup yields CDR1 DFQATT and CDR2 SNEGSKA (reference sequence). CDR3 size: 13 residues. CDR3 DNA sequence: TGCAGTGCTAGGGACACCCTCACAGATACGCAGTATTTT. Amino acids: CSARDTLTDTQYF.

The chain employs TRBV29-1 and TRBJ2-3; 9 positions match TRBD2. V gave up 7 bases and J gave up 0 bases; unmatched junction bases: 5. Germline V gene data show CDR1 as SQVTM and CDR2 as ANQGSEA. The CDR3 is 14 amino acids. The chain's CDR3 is CSAASGTSTDTQYF. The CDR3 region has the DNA TGCAGCGCCGCTAGCGGGACTAGCACAGATACGCAGTATTTT.

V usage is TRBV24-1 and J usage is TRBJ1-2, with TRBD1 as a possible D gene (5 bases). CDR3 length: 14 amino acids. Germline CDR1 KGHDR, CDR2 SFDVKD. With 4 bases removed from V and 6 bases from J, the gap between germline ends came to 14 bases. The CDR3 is CATSDTKRQHGYTF. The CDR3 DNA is TGTGCCACCAGTGACACCAAACGACAGCATGGCTACACCTTC.

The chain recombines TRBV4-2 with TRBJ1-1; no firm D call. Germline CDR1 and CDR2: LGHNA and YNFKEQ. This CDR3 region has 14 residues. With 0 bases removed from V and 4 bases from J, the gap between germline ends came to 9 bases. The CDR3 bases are TGTGCCAGCAGCCAAGATAGGAGGACCACTGAAGCTTTCTTT. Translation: CASSQDRRTTEAFF.

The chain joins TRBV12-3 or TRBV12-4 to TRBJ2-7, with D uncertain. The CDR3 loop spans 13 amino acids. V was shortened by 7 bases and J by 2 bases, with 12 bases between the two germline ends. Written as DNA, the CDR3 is TGTGCCAGCACATCAGGTTCTACCTACGAGCAGTACTTC. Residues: CASTSGSTYEQYF.

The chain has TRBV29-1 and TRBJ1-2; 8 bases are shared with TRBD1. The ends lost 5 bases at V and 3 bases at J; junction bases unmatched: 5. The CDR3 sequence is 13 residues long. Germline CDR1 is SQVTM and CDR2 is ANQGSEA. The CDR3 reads CSVSTGVYYGYTF. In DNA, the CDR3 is TGCAGCGTTTCGACAGGGGTTTACTATGGCTACACCTTC.

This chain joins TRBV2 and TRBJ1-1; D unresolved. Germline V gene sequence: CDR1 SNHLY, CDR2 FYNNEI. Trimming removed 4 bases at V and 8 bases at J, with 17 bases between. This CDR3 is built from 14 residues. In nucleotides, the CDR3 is TGTGCCAGCAGTGCAAACGAAATCCGGAGGGAAGCTTTCTTT. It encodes CASSANEIRREAFF.

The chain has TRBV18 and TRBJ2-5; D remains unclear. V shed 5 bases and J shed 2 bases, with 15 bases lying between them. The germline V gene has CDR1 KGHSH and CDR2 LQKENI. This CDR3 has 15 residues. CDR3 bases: TGTGCCAGCTCATACAAAACCGGGCCGCAAGAGACCCAGTACTTC. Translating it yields CASSYKTGPQETQYF.

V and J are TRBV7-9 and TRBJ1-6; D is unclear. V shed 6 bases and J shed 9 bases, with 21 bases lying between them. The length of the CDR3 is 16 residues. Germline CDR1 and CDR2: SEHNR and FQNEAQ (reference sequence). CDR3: CASRPIPEVEGSPLHF. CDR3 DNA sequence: TGTGCCAGCAGACCCATACCCGAGGTGGAGGGTTCACCCCTCCACTTT.

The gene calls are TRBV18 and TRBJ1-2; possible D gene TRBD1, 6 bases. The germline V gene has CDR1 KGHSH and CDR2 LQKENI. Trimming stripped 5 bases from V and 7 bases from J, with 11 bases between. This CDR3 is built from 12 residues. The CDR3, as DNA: TGTGCCAGCTCATCAGACAGGAGTGGCTACACCTTC. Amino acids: CASSSDRSGYTF. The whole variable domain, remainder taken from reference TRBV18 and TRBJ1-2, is NAGVMQNPRHLVRRRGQEARLRCSPMKGHSHVYWYRQLPEEGLKFMVYLQKENIIDESGMPKERFSAEFPKEGPSILRIQQVVRGDSAAYFCASSSDRSGYTFGSGTRLTVV.

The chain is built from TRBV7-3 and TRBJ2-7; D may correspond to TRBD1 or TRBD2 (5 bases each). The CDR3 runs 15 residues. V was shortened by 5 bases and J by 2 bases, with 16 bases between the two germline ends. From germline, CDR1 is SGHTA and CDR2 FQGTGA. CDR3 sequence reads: CASSENGDGAYEQYF. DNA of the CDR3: TGTGCCAGCAGCGAGAATGGGGACGGAGCCTACGAGCAGTACTTC.

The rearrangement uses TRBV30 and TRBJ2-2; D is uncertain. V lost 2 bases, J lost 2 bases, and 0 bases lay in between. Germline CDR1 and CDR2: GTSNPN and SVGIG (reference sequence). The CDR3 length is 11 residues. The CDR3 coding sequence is TGTGCCTGGAGTAACACCGGGGAGCTGTTTTTT. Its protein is CAWSNTGELFF. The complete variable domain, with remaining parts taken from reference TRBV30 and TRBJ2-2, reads SQTIHQWPATLVQPVGSPLSLECTVEGTSNPNLYWYRQAAGRGLQLLFYSVGIGQISSEVPQNLSASRPQDRQFILSSKKLLLSDSGFYLCAWSNTGELFFGEGSRLTVL.

Written as DNA, the CDR3 is TGTGCCAGCAGCCAAGGGGCCGAGAAGACCCAGTACTTC. Translated: CASSQGAEKTQYF. The chain joins TRBV4-2 to TRBJ2-5; D gene ambiguous. V lost 1 base and J lost 6, with 9 bases in between. CDR3 length: 13 residues. CDR1 LGHNA and CDR2 YNFKEQ come from the germline V gene.

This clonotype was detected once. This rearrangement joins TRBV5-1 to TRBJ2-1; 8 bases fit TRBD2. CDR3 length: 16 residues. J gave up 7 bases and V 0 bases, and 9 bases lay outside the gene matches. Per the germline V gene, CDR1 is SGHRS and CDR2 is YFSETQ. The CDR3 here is CASSLVPSGLGNEQFF. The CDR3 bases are TGCGCCAGCAGCTTGGTCCCTAGCGGGCTGGGAAATGAGCAGTTCTTC.

CDR3 protein: CSATREVMNTEAFF. Written as DNA, the CDR3 is TGCAGTGCTACGAGGGAGGTAATGAACACTGAAGCTTTCTTT. The chain combines TRBV20-1 with TRBJ1-1; D gene ambiguous. Germline V CDR1 and CDR2: DFQATT, SNEGSKA (reference sequence). Trimming took off 4 bases at V and 0 bases at J, with 12 bases between the two ends. This CDR3 region has 14 residues.

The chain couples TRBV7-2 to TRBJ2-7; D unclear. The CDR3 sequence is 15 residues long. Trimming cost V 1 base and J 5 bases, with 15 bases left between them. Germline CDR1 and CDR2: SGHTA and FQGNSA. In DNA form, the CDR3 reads TGTGCCAGCAGCTTAGTCTGGGCTATGGAAGACGAGCAGTACTTC. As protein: CASSLVWAMEDEQYF. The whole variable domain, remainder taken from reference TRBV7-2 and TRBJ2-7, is GAGVSQSPSNKVTEKGKDVELRCDPISGHTALYWYRQSLGQGLEFLIYFQGNSAPDKSGLPSDRFSAERTGGSVSTLTIQRTQQEDSAVYLCASSLVWAMEDEQYFGPGTRLTVT.

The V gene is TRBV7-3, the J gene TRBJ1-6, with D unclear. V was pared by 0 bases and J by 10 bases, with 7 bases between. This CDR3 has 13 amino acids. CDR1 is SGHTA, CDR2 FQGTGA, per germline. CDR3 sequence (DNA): TGTGCCAGCAGCTTAACGGCCTTCTCACCCCTCCACTTT. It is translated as CASSLTAFSPLHF.

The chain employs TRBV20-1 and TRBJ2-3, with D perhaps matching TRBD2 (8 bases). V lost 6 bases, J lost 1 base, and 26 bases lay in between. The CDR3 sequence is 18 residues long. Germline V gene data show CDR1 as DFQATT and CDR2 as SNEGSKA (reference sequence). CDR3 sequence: CSARPGLGATGGTDTQYF. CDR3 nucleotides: TGCAGTGCACGACCGGGACTAGGGGCCACAGGGGGCACAGATACGCAGTATTTT.